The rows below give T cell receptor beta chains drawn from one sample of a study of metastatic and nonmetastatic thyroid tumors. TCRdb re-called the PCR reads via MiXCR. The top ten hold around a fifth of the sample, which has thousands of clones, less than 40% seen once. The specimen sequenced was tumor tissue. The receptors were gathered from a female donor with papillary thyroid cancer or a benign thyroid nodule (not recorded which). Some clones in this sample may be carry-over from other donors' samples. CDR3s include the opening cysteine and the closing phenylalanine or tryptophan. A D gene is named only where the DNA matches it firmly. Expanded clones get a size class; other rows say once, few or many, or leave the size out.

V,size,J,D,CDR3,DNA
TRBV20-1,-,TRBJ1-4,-,CSAKDSPRGGELFF,TGCAGTGCCAAGGACAGCCCACGGGGGGGGGAACTGTTTTTT
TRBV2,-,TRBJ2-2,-,CASSEGRQGGVTGELFF,TGTGCCAGCAGTGAAGGAAGACAGGGAGGAGTCACCGGGGAGCTGTTTTTT
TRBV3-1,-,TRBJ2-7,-,CASSRSGLSYEQYF,TGTGCCAGCAGCCGGTCGGGGCTCTCCTACGAGCAGTACTTC
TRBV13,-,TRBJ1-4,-,CASSQAGEKLFF,TGTGCCAGCAGCCAAGCGGGTGAAAAACTGTTTTTT
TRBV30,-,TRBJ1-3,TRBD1,CAWSPRQGRNTIYF,TGTGCCTGGAGTCCCCGACAGGGCCGAAACACCATATATTTT
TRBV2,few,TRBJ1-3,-,CAASRSSGNTIYF,TGTGCAGCCTCGAGGAGCTCTGGAAACACCATATATTTT
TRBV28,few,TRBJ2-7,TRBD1,CASSFGQVVAEQYF,TGTGCCAGCAGTTTTGGACAGGTAGTGGCCGAGCAGTACTTC
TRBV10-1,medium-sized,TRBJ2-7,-,CAIRDGTLATYEQYF,TGCGCCATCCGCGACGGGACACTGGCTACCTACGAGCAGTACTTC
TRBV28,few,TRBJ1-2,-,CASSRPQYYGYTF,TGTGCCAGCAGTCGCCCCCAGTACTATGGCTACACCTTC
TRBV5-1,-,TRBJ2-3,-,CASSPPGITQYF,TGCGCCAGCAGCCCCCCGGGAATTACGCAGTATTTT
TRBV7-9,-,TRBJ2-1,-,CASSLQGYNEQFF,TGTGCCAGCAGCTTGCAGGGGTACAATGAGCAGTTCTTC
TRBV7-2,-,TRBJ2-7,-,CASSPYSSYEQYF,TGTGCCAGCAGCCCATATAGCTCCTACGAGCAGTACTTC
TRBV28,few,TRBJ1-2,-,CASRGHLGDYGYTF,TGTGCCAGCAGGGGACACCTCGGGGACTATGGCTACACCTTC
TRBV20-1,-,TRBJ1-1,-,CSARFRGQMNTEAFF,TGCAGTGCTAGATTTAGGGGCCAGATGAACACTGAAGCTTTCTTT
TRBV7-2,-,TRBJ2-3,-,CASSFHRTNTQYF,TGTGCCAGCAGCTTTCACCGGACGAATACGCAGTATTTT
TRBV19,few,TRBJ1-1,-,CASSIFPGVNTEAFF,TGTGCCAGTAGTATATTCCCAGGAGTGAACACTGAAGCTTTCTTT
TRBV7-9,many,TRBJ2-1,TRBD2,CASSRGGRAEFF,TGTGCCAGCTCCCGAGGCGGGAGGGCCGAGTTCTTC
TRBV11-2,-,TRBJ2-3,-,CASSWVGDTQYF,TGTGCCAGCAGCTGGGTGGGAGATACACAGTATTTT
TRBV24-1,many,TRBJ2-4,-,CATSDNTGMAKNIQYF,TGTGCCACCAGTGATAATACAGGGATGGCCAAAAACATTCAGTACTTC
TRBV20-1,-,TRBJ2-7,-,CSARDPAGTYEHYF,TGCAGTGCTAGAGATCCTGCAGGGACCTACGAGCACTACTTC
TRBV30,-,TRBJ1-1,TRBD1,CAWSRDRESKAFF,TGTGCCTGGAGCCGGGACAGGGAATCTAAAGCTTTCTTT
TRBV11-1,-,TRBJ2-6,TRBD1,CASSLIKPDRGSGANVLTF,TGTGCCAGCAGCTTAATTAAACCGGACAGGGGGTCTGGGGCCAACGTCCTGACTTTC
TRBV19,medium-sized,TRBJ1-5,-,CASSVIGVNQPQHF,TGTGCCAGTAGTGTGATTGGGGTCAATCAGCCCCAGCATTTT
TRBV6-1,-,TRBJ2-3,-,CASIPGGADTQYF,TGTGCCAGCATTCCCGGAGGGGCAGATACGCAGTATTTT
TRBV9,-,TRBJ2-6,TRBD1,CASSRRGQGASGANVLTF,TGTGCCAGCAGCCGACGTGGACAGGGGGCCTCTGGGGCCAACGTCCTGACTTTC
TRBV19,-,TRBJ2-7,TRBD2,CASSREGAYEQYF,TGTGCCAGTAGTAGGGAGGGAGCCTACGAGCAGTACTTC
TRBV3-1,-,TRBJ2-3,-,CASSQAGTDTQYF,TGTGCCAGCAGCCAAGCCGGCACAGATACGCAGTATTTT
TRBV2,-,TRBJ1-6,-,CASSEAQGSDSPLHF,TGTGCCAGCAGTGAAGCGCAGGGTTCCGATTCACCCCTCCACTTT
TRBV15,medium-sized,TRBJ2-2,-,CATSRDRTGELFF,TGTGCCACCAGCAGAGATCGGACCGGGGAGCTGTTTTTT
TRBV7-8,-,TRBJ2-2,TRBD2,CASSFGAGANTGELFF,TGTGCCAGCAGCTTCGGAGCGGGAGCTAACACCGGGGAGCTGTTTTTT
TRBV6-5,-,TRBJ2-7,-,CASSYTQQGSYEQYF,TGTGCCAGCAGTTATACGCAGCAGGGCTCCTACGAGCAGTACTTC
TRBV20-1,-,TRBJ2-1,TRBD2,CSARGRRTSGHNEQFF,TGCAGTGCTAGAGGCAGACGGACTAGCGGTCACAATGAGCAGTTCTTC
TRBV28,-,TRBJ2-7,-,CASSLFYEQYF,TGTGCCAGCAGCCTGTTCTACGAGCAGTACTTC
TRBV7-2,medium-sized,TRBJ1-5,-,CASSLDTASNQPQHF,TGTGCCAGCAGCCTAGACACGGCGAGCAATCAGCCCCAGCATTTT
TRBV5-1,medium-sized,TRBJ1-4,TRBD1,CASSLGQGPYEKLFF,TGCGCCAGCAGCTTGGGACAGGGCCCTTATGAAAAACTGTTTTTT
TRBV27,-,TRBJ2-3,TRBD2,CASTSGGAADTQYF,TGTGCCAGCACAAGCGGGGGGGCCGCAGATACGCAGTATTTT
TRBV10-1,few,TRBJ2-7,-,CASSELGRREQYF,TGCGCCAGCAGTGAGTTAGGACGGCGGGAGCAGTACTTC
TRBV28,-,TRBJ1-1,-,CASSLAGRVTTEAFF,TGTGCCAGCAGTTTGGCTGGGCGGGTGACCACTGAAGCTTTCTTT
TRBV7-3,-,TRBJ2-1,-,CASILTGNLNNEQFF,TGTGCCAGCATCTTAACTGGGAACCTCAACAATGAGCAATTCTTC
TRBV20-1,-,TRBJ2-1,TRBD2,CSARAEREGYNEQFF,TGCAGTGCTAGAGCGGAGCGGGAGGGTTACAATGAGCAGTTCTTC
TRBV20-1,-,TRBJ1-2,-,CSARDLGASPGYGYTF,TGCAGTGCTAGAGATCTGGGGGCTTCCCCAGGCTATGGCTACACCTTC
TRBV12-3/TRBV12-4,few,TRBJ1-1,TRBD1,CASSPGTGSTEAFF,TGTGCCAGCAGCCCCGGGACAGGGAGTACTGAAGCTTTCTTT
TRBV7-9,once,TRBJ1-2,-,CSSSLAGGGGYTF,TGTTCCAGCAGCTTAGCCGGCGGTGGGGGCTACACCTTC
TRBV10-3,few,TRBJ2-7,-,CAISVIQQAAYEQYF,TGTGCCATCAGTGTAATACAGCAAGCCGCCTACGAGCAGTACTTC
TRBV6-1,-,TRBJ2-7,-,CASSGYGAGTSYEQYF,TGTGCCAGCAGTGGGTACGGGGCGGGAACCTCCTACGAGCAGTACTTC
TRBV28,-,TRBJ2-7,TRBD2,CASSLRLAGVTYEQYF,TGTGCCAGCAGTTTAAGGCTAGCGGGGGTCACCTACGAGCAGTACTTC
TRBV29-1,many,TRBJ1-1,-,CSYLGGAAEAFF,TGCAGCTACTTGGGGGGGGCCGCTGAGGCTTTCTTT
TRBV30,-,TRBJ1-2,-,CAWRGTGKVDYGYTF,TGTGCCTGGAGGGGTACAGGGAAAGTGGACTATGGCTACACCTTC
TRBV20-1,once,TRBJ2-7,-,CSAAPDSPYEQYF,TGCAGTGCCGCCCCGGACTCCCCCTACGAGCAGTACTTC